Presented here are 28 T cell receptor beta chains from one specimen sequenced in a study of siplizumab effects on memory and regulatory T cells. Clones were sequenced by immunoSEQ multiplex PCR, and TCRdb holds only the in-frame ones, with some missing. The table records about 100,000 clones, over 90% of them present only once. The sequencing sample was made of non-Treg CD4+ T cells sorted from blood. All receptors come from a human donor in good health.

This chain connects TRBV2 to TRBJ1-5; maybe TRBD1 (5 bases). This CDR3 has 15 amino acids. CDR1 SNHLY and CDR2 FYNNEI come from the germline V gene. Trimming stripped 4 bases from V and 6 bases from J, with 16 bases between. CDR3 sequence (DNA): TGTGCCAGCAGTGCGGGGCAGGGAGAGGGTCAGCCCCAGCATTTT. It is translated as CASSAGQGEGQPQHF. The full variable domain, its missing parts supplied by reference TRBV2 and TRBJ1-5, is EPEVTQTPSHQVTQMGQEVILRCVPISNHLYFYWYRQILGQKVEFLVSFYNNEISEKSEIFDDQFSVERPDGSNFTLKIRSTKLEDSAMYFCASSAGQGEGQPQHFGDGTRLSIL.

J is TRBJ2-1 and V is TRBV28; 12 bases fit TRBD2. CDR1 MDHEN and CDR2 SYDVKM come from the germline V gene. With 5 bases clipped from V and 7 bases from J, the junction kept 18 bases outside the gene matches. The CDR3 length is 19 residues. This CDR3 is CASSDPGSRTSGRLNEQFF. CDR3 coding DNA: TGTGCCAGCAGTGACCCGGGAAGCCGAACTAGCGGGAGGTTAAATGAGCAGTTCTTC.

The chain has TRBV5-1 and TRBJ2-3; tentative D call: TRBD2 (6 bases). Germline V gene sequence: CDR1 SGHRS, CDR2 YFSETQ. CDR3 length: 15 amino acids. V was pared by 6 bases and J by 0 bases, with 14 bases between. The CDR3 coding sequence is TGCGCCAGCAAAAGATTTAGCGGTAGCACAGATACGCAGTATTTT. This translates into CASKRFSGSTDTQYF.

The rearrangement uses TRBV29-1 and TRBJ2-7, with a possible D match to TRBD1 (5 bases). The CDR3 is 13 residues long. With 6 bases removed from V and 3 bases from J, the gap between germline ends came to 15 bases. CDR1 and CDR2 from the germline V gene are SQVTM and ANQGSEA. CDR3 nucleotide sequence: TGCAGCGTGGCTGCCGGACAAATCTACGAGCAGTACTTC. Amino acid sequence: CSVAAGQIYEQYF.

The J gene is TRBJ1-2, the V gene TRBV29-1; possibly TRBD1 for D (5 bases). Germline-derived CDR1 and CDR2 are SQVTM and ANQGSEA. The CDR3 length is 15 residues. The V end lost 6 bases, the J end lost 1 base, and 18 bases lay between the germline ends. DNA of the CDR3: TGCAGCGTCGATAAGGGGTCTTTAAGTAACTATGGCTACACCTTC. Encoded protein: CSVDKGSLSNYGYTF. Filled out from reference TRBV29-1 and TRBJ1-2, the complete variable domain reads SAVISQKPSRDICQRGTSLTIQCQVDSQVTMMFWYRQQPGQSLTLIATANQGSEATYESGFVIDKFPISRPNLTFSTLTVSNMSPEDSSIYLCSVDKGSLSNYGYTFGSGTRLTVV.

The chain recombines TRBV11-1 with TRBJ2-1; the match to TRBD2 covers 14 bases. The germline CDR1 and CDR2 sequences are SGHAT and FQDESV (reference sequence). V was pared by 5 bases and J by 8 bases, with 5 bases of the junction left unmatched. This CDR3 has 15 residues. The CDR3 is CASSPGTSGSYEQFF. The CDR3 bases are TGTGCCAGCAGCCCTGGGACTAGCGGGAGCTATGAGCAGTTCTTC.

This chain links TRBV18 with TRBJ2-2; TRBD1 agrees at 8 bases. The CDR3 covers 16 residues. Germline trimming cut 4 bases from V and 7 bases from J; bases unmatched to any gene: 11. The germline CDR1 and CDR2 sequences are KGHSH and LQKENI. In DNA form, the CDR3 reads TGTGCCAGCTCACAAAAGCAGGGGGCGCTTAACGGGGAGCTGTTTTTT. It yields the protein CASSQKQGALNGELFF.

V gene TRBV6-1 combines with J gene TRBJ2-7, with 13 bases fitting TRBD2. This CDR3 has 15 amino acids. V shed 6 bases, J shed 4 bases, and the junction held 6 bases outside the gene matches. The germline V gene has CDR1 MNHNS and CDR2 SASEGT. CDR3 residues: CASRPGTSGTYEQYF. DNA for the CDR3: TGTGCCAGCAGGCCTGGGACTAGCGGGACTTACGAGCAGTACTTC.

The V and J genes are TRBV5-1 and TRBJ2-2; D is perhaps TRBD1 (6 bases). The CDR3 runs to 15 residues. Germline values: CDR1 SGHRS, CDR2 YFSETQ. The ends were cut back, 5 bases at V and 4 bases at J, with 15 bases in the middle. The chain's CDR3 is CASRVSGDPTGELFF. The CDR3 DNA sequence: TGCGCCAGCAGAGTCTCAGGGGACCCCACCGGGGAGCTGTTTTTT.

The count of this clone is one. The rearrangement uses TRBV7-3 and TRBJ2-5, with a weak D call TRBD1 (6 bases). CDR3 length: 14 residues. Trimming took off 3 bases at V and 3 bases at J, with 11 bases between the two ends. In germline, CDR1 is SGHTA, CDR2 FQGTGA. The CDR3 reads CASSFTGPKETQYF. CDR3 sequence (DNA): TGTGCCAGCAGCTTTACAGGGCCTAAAGAGACCCAGTACTTC.

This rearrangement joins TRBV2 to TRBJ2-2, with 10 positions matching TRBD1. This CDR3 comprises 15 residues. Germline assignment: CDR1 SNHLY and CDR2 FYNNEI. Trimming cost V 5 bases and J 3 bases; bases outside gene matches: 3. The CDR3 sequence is CASSRQGADTGELFF. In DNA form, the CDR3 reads TGTGCCAGCAGTCGACAGGGGGCGGACACCGGGGAGCTGTTTTTT.

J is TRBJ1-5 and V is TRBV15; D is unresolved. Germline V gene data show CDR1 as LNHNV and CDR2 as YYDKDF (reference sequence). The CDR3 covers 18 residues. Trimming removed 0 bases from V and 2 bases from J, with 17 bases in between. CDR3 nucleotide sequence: TGTGCCACCAGCAGAGAGCCAGGCCGTCCCGGGGGCAATCAGCCCCAGCATTTT. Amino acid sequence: CATSREPGRPGGNQPQHF.

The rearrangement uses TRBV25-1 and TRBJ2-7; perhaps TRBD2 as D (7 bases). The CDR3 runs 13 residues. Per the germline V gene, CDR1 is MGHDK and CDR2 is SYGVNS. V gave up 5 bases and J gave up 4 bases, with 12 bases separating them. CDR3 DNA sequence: TGTGCCAGCAGTCGGGGAGGGGGGTACGAGCAGTACTTC. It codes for CASSRGGGYEQYF.

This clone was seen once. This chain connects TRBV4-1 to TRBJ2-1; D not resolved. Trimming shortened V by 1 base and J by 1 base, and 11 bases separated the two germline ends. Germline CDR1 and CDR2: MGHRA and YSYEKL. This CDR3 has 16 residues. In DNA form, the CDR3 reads TGCGCCAGCAGCCAAGCCTACTCAAGTTCCTACAATGAGCAGTTCTTC. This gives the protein CASSQAYSSSYNEQFF.

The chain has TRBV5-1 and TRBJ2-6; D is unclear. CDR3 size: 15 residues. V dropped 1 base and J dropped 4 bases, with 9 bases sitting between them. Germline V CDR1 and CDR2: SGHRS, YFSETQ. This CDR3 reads CASSLTSGGANVLTF. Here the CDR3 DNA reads TGCGCCAGCAGCTTGACCTCTGGGGGGGCCAACGTCCTGACTTTC.

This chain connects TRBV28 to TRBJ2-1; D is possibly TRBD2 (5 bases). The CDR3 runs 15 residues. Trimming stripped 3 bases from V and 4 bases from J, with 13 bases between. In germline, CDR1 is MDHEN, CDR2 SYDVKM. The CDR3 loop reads CASSLGGRAYNEQFF. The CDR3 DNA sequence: TGTGCCAGCAGTTTGGGTGGGAGAGCATACAATGAGCAGTTCTTC.

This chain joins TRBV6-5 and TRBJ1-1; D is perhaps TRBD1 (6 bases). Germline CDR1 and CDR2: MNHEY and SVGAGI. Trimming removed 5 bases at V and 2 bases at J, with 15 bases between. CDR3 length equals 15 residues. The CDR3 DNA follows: TGTGCCAGCAGTCCCCTCGACAGGATCAACACTGAAGCTTTCTTT. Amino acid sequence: CASSPLDRINTEAFF.

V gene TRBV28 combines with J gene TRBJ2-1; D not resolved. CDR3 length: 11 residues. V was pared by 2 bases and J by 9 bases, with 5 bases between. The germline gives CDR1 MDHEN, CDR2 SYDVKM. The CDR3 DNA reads TGTGCCAGCAGTTTAAGAGGTGAGCAGTTCTTC. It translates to CASSLRGEQFF.

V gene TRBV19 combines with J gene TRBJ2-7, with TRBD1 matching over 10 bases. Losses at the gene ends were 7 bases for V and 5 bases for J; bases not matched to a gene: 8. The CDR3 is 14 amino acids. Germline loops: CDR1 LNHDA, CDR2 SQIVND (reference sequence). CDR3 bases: TGTGCCAGTAAACCGGGACAGGGGTTTAACGAGCAGTACTTC. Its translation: CASKPGQGFNEQYF.

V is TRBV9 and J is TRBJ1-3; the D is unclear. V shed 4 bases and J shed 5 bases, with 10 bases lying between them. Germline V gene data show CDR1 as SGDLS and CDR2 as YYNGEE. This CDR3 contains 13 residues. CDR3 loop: CASSPPIRNTIYF. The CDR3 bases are TGTGCCAGCAGCCCCCCAATTAGAAACACCATATATTTT.

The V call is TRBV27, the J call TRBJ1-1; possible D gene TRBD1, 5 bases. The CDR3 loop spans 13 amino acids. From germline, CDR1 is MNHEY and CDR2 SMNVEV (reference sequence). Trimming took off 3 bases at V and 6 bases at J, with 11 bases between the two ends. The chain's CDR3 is CASSFKGRAEAFF. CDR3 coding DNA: TGTGCCAGCAGTTTTAAGGGGCGGGCTGAAGCTTTCTTT.

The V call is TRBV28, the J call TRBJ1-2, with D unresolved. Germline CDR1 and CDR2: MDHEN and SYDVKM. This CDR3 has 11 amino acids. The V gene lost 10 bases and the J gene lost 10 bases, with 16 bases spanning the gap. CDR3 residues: CATLITPSYTF. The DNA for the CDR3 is TGTGCCACCCTGATAACGCCCTCCTACACCTTC.

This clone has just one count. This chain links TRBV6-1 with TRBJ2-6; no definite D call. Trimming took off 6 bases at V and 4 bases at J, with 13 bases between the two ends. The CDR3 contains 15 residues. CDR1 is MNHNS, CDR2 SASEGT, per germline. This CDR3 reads CASRVTDTGANVLTF. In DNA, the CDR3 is TGTGCCAGCAGGGTCACAGATACCGGGGCCAACGTCCTGACTTTC.

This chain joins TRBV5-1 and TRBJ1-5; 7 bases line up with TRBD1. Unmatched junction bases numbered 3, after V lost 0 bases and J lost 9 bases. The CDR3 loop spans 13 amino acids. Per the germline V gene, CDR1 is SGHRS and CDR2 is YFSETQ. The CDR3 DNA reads TGCGCCAGCAGCTTGGACCCAGGGGGGCCCCAGCATTTT. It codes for CASSLDPGGPQHF.

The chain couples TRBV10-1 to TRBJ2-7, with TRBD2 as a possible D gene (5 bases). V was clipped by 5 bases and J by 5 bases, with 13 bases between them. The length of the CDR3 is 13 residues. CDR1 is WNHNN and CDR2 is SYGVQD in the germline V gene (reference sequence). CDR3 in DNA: TGCGCCAGCAGTTCCCAGCGGTTCGACGAGCAGTACTTC. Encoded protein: CASSSQRFDEQYF.

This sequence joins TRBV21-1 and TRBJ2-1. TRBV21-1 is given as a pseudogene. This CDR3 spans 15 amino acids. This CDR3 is CASRGKKKGLNEQFF. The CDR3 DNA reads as TGTGCCAGCCGGGGCAAAAAGAAGGGGTTAAATGAGCAGTTCTTC.

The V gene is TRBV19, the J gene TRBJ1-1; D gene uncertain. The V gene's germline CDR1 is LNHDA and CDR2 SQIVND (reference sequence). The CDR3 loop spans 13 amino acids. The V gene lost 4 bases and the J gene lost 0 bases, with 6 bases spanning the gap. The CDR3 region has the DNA TGTGCCAGTAGTACAAAGATGAACACTGAAGCTTTCTTT. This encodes CASSTKMNTEAFF.

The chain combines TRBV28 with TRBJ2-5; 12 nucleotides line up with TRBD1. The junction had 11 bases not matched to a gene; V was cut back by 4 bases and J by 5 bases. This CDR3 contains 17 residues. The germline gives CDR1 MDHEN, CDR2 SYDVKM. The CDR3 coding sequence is TGTGCCAGCAGTTCCTCTGGGGGACAGGGGGCTGGGGAGACCCAGTACTTC. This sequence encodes CASSSSGGQGAGETQYF.